This TCR beta chain comes out of a study of chemoradiotherapy in HPV16-positive cancers (dated by TCRdb to 2022 to 2024). For context, the study as a whole: Candidate HPV-specific T-cell clones and common TCR motifs were defined through functional T-cell assays on cells from two HPV16-positive patients. Whether T-cell immunity against the HPV oncoproteins E6 and E7 changes during chemoradiotherapy and whether survival is affected by this immunity were examined in the study. The candidate HPV-specific TCRs and motifs were subsequently tracked in TCR repertoires obtained from some 90 patients with HPV-related cancers. Paper-wide results and their limitations: The functional definition of HPV-specific T cells came from only a couple of HPV16-positive patients, and the survival association was reported for HPV16-positive patients. In HPV16-positive patients, expansion of HPV-responsive T cells during chemoradiotherapy was associated with improved recurrence-free survival. Expansion of candidate HPV-specific clones and E7-related TCR motifs was observed in the tumor microenvironment during treatment, whereas no such expansion was observed for non-HPV-specific T cells.

From the cysteine up to the phenylalanine, the CDR3 has a length of 13 residues. This entry keeps only the CDR3 DNA: 39 bases, framed from base 1. The trim is 0 bases for V and 4 bases for J, with a gap of 4 bases between the germline ends. CDR1 and CDR2, looked up from the germline V gene, are SGHAT and FQNNGV. Details on this clone: Its binding antigen is unknown. Base qualities are not recorded, but no much larger clone differs from it by a single base.

The protocol used for the library was the immunoSEQ multiplex PCR assay. The table was pulled from immuneACCESS by TCRdb, which kept in-frame rearrangements only. Such tables lose some clones; where checked, under half of the loss comes from unresolved V genes, and the rest has no known cause. The sample contains roughly 13,000 clones, 65% to 85% of them found a single time. The ten largest clones represent more than 8.5% of the sample. Repertoires were sampled repeatedly over the course of chemoradiotherapy so that clonal expansion in the tumor microenvironment could be followed. This specimen was collected from a patient who underwent chemoradiotherapy. The sequence was collected from a human donor with HPV-associated anogenital cancer. The rearrangement joined TRBV11-2 to TRBJ1-3; the D gene is unclear. The CDR3 sequence is CASSLEPGNTIYF. The nucleotide sequence is TGTGCCAGCAGCTTAGAACCAGGAAACACCATATATTTT.